Below, 10 T cell receptor beta chains from the same sample are listed, as sequenced in a study of blood T cell repertoires in COVID-19. Profiled with immunoSEQ multiplex PCR; TCRdb holds only in-frame clones, not every one. The sample holds roughly 200,000 clones; almost 90% are singletons and the top ten take 1.5%. Sample: peripheral blood. These receptors originate from a man between 18 and 35 years old with active or convalescent COVID-19.

The CDR3 DNA follows: TGTGCCAGCAGCTTGGCACAGGGGACAGATACGCAGTATTTT. Translating it yields CASSLAQGTDTQYF. The V call is TRBV5-8, the J call TRBJ2-3; 7 bases fit TRBD1. This CDR3 has 14 residues. V shed 0 bases and J 3 bases; nucleotides not matched to a gene: 1. The germline CDR1 and CDR2 sequences are SGHTS and YDEGEE.

This clone is a singleton in its sample. V and J are TRBV5-1 and TRBJ2-3; 8 positions agree with TRBD2. After removal of 5 bases from V and 5 bases from J, the junction contained 10 bases not matched to a gene. Germline lookup yields CDR1 SGHRS and CDR2 YFSETQ. CDR3 length equals 15 residues. The CDR3 nucleotides are TGCGCCAGCAGTATTTCGGGAGGGCCGGGAGATACGCAGTATTTT. As protein: CASSISGGPGDTQYF.

The rearrangement uses TRBV29-1 and TRBJ1-2, with 7 bases that match TRBD1. The V and J ends lost 3 bases and 4 bases, in that order; junction bases with no gene match: 5. Germline CDR1 is SQVTM and CDR2 is ANQGSEA. The CDR3 runs 13 residues. DNA of the CDR3: TGCAGCGTTGAGTCAGGGGGAAGCTATGGCTACACCTTC. This sequence encodes CSVESGGSYGYTF.

The rearrangement joins TRBV27 to TRBJ1-2, with 9 bases aligning to TRBD1. The trim removed 6 bases at V and 6 bases at J, leaving 8 bases unmatched. The CDR3 runs 14 residues. CDR1 MNHEY and CDR2 SMNVEV come from the germline V gene (reference sequence). CDR3 sequence: CASSGTGYPNGYTF. Written as DNA, the CDR3 is TGTGCCAGCAGCGGGACAGGGTACCCCAATGGCTACACCTTC.

V is TRBV19 and J is TRBJ2-2; possibly TRBD1 for D (5 bases). This CDR3 comprises 18 residues. V shed 7 bases and J shed 5 bases, with 26 bases lying between them. Germline V lookup: CDR1 LNHDA, CDR2 SQIVND (reference sequence). CDR3 sequence reads: CASTNPGHWKIRTGELFF. The DNA for the CDR3 is TGTGCCAGTACCAACCCCGGACATTGGAAAATAAGAACCGGGGAGCTGTTTTTT.

This chain connects TRBV27 to TRBJ2-3; maybe TRBD1 (5 bases). Trimming left V 8 bases short and J 6 bases short, with 21 bases between. CDR1 and CDR2 (germline): MNHEY, SMNVEV (reference sequence). This CDR3 is built from 15 residues. CDR3 nucleotide sequence: TGTGCCAGCCACCAGGCCGGCAGGGCTGGGGATACGCAGTATTTT. As protein: CASHQAGRAGDTQYF.

The chain combines TRBV4-3 with TRBJ1-2, with D perhaps matching TRBD1 (5 bases). V gave up 0 bases and J gave up 0 bases, with 11 bases separating them. This CDR3 comprises 16 residues. The germline CDR1 and CDR2 sequences are LGHNA and YSLEER. CDR3 DNA sequence: TGCGCCAGCAGCCAAGATGTTACAGGACCTAACTATGGCTACACCTTC. Its translation: CASSQDVTGPNYGYTF.

The genes are TRBV15 and TRBJ2-1, with 9 bases identical to TRBD1. Germline V gene data show CDR1 as LNHNV and CDR2 as YYDKDF (reference sequence). CDR3 size: 15 residues. Trimming removed 0 bases from V and 14 bases from J; junction bases left unmatched: 11. The CDR3 nucleotides read TGTGCCACCAGCAGAGATAAAGACAGGGGGGGTCGTAAGTTCTTC. Protein sequence: CATSRDKDRGGRKFF.

This chain uses TRBV19 with TRBJ2-5, with 7 nucleotides matching TRBD1. The CDR3 consists of 14 residues. Germline values: CDR1 LNHDA, CDR2 SQIVND (reference sequence). The ends lost 5 bases at V and 6 bases at J; junction bases unmatched: 9. DNA of the CDR3: TGTGCCAGTAGTCTAACAGGGGATGGGAAGACCCAGTACTTC. This translates into CASSLTGDGKTQYF. The variable domain in full, with the rest retrieved from reference TRBV19 and TRBJ2-5, is DGGITQSPKYLFRKEGQNVTLSCEQNLNHDAMYWYRQDPGQGLRLIYYSQIVNDFQKGDIAEGYSVSREKKESFPLTVTSAQKNPTAFYLCASSLTGDGKTQYFGPGTRLLVL.

The chain uses TRBV3-1 (or the pseudogene TRBV3-2) and TRBJ2-7, with D unresolved. The CDR3 sequence is 12 residues long. The V end lost 4 bases, the J end lost 6 bases, and 10 bases lay between the germline ends. The germline V gene has CDR1 LGHDT and CDR2 YNNKEL (reference sequence). The CDR3 sequence: CASSLLGLEQYF. CDR3 in DNA: TGTGCCAGCAGCCTTCTAGGTCTCGAGCAGTACTTC.